This TCR beta chain appears in the sequencing data of a study of T cell clonotyping in hematopoietic cell transplantation. Between the trimmed V and J ends, which lost 6 bases and 8 bases, there was a span of 13 bases. This CDR3 comprises 13 residues. CDR1 is SNHLY, CDR2 FYNNEI, per germline. Worth noting for this clone: Its target is not known.

Points from the study as a whole: At the given depth, recipient repertoires were over 95% de novo clonotypes.

Produced via immunoSEQ multiplex PCR; TCRdb's table is partial and in-frame only. Here the sample spans nearly 70,000 clones, approximately 94% being singletons. The sample comprised peripheral blood mononuclear cells. The receptor was derived from a man aged 45 to 65 in good health. Some clones in this sample may be carry-over from other donors' samples. The gene calls are TRBV2 and TRBJ1-4, with D possibly matching TRBD1 (5 bases). CDR3 in amino acids: CASRLGPEEKLFF. The CDR3, as DNA: TGTGCCAGCAGGTTGGGACCCGAAGAAAAACTGTTTTTT.